This TCR beta chain came from a study of CD8 T cells in ankylosing spondylitis. General study findings and limits: Characteristic of ankylosing spondylitis blood, it appeared, was a TCR beta motif comprising eight highly homologous variants.

Libraries for TCR beta were made by quantitative 5'-RACE with molecular barcodes. A single record per CDR3 protein comes from TCRdb applying MiXCR to the 5' RACE reads. This table holds approximately 250,000 distinct CDR3 sequences, more than 20% found once. As concerns this clonotype: The antigen remains unidentified.

Trimming left V 1 base short and J 2 bases short, with 15 bases between. Germline V gene lookup returns CDR1 DFQATT and CDR2 SNEGSKA (reference sequence). The CDR3 consists of 15 residues. The sequencing sample was made of blood, either unsorted or a sorted T cell fraction (not recorded which). The chain is built from TRBV20-1 and TRBJ2-7, with D possibly TRBD2 on 5 matching bases. The sequence was collected from a male donor with ankylosing spondylitis or in good health (not recorded which). CDR3 in amino acids: CSARVYPGNTYEQYF. CDR3 bases: TGCAGTGCTAGAGTGTATCCGGGGAACACCTACGAGCAGTACTTC.